The clone carrying this TCR beta chain appeared once. This specimen belongs to a study of shared clonotypes between healthy human individuals. Measured with immunoSEQ multiplex PCR; TCRdb has only the in-frame clones, and not every one. The data contain roughly 600,000 clones, 95% to 98% of them singletons. The naive CD8 population came from CD45RO-negative cells selected for CCR7, without terminally differentiated effector memory CD45RA+ cells. There were only Caucasian adults among the donors, and all lived in Nashville, Tennessee. The V end lost 7 bases, the J end lost 5 bases, and 6 bases lay between the germline ends. Germline V gene sequence: CDR1 SGDLS, CDR2 YYNGEE. The CDR3 sequence is 10 residues long.

The V call is TRBV9, the J call TRBJ2-5; tentative D call: TRBD2 (5 bases). Sequencing was done on a sample of naive CD8+ T cells sorted from blood. The receptor comes from a man under 40 in good health. In nucleotides, the CDR3 is TGTGCCAGCGGGGAGGAGACCCAGTACTTC. Protein product: CASGEETQYF.